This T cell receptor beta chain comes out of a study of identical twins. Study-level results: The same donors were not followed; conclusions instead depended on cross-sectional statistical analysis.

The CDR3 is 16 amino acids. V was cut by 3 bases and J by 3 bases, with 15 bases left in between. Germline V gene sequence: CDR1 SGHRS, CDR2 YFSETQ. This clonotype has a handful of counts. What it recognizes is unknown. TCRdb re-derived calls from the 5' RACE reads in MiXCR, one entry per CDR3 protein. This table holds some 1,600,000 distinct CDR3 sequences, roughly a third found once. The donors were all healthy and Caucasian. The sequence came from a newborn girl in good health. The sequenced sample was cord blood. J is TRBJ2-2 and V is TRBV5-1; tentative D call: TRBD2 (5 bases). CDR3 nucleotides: TGCGCCAGCAGCTCGCGATCGGGGATGGACACCGGGGAGCTGTTTTTT. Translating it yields CASSSRSGMDTGELFF.